This T cell receptor beta chain was documented in a study of regulatory T cells in long-lasting Graves disease. Library construction for TCR beta used iRepertoire HTBI primers and Arm-PCR of CDR3 regions. TCRdb used MiXCR to reprocess the multiplex PCR reads, holding one entry per CDR3 protein. In the table there are roughly 420,000 distinct CDR3 sequences, over 15% of which are singletons. Time point specified: newly diagnosed GD, antithyroid drugs for less than 3 months. After RNA was extracted from PBMCs, the TCR library was made from it. This same sample was also taken into another study, of T cells in Graves' hyperthyroidism and ophthalmopathy. In that study: By a 13 V-J model, ophthalmopathy was set apart from stable hyperthyroidism.

The source was peripheral blood mononuclear cells (PBMCs), collected at new diagnosis, from a patient treated with antithyroid drugs. The TCR was taken from a woman younger than 30 with Graves disease.

The CDR3 protein is CASGPRSTDTQYF. CDR3 coding DNA: TGTGCCAGCGGACCCAGAAGCACAGATACGCAGTATTTT. The V gene is TRBV6-2 or TRBV6-3, the J gene TRBJ2-3, with D unclear. CDR3 length equals 13 residues. V gave up 8 bases and J gave up 0 bases, with 9 bases separating them. The germline V gene has CDR1 MNHEY and CDR2 SVGEGT.